Listed below are T cell receptor beta chains from one sample, sequenced in a study of blood T cell repertoires in COVID-19. Assay used: immunoSEQ multiplex PCR; TCRdb lists only in-frame clones, some missing. The sample lists under 200,000 clones, 90% occurring once. The sequencing input was peripheral blood. These receptors originate from a man aged 45-65 years with acute or convalescent COVID-19. CDR3s include the opening cysteine and the closing phenylalanine or tryptophan. Each record gives: V gene, D gene, J gene, CDR3 DNA, CDR3 protein. The D gene is left open where the match is weak.

TRBV27	-	TRBJ1-2	TGTGCCAGCAGTTTATCGTCCAGCTATGGCTACACCTTC	CASSLSSSYGYTF
TRBV20-1	-	TRBJ2-5	TGCAGTGGTACCGGCCAAGAGACCCAGTACTTC	CSGTGQETQYF
TRBV27	TRBD2	TRBJ2-3	TGTGCCAGCAGTTTATATTCTGCCCCGACTAGCGGGAGGTCAGGCACAGATACGCAGTATTTT	CASSLYSAPTSGRSGTDTQYF
TRBV6-5	TRBD1	TRBJ1-2	TGTGCCAGCAGTTACCTGGACAGGACCGCTAACTATGGCTACACCTTC	CASSYLDRTANYGYTF
TRBV19	TRBD1	TRBJ2-3	TGTGCCAGTAGTATAGACTCGGACAGGGGTAGCACAGATACGCAGTATTTT	CASSIDSDRGSTDTQYF
TRBV15	TRBD1	TRBJ1-4	TGTGCCACCAGCAGGGGACAGGGGATCAATGAAAAACTGTTTTTT	CATSRGQGINEKLFF
TRBV7-4	-	TRBJ2-3	TGTGCCAGCAGCTTAGCCTGCGGGAAGGATAGCACAGATACGCAGTATTTT	CASSLACGKDSTDTQYF
TRBV3-1/TRBV3-2	-	TRBJ1-4	TGTGCCAGCTCATCTAATGAAAAACTGTTTTTT	CASSSNEKLFF
TRBV27	TRBD1	TRBJ2-7	TGTGCCAGCAGTTTACTAATGGGACAGGGGGCAAAATCCGAGCAGTACTTC	CASSLLMGQGAKSEQYF
TRBV5-1	-	TRBJ1-2	TGCGCCAGCAGATCAGGCGATTACGGTTATGGCTACACCTTC	CASRSGDYGYGYTF
TRBV24-1	TRBD1	TRBJ2-1	TGTGCCACCCGGGACAGCCTTTACAATGAGCAGTTCTTC	CATRDSLYNEQFF
TRBV7-9	-	TRBJ1-6	TGTGCCAGCACCGTGACAGCAACCTATAATTCACCCCTCCACTTT	CASTVTATYNSPLHF
TRBV19	-	TRBJ1-1	TGTGCCAGTAGTATAGATCGGGCAGGGGAAGCTTTCTTT	CASSIDRAGEAFF